This passage covers 20 T cell receptor beta chains from one sample sequenced in a study of cytotoxic CD8 clonotypes in ibrutinib-treated CLL. TCRdb's copy holds only in-frame clones and misses some; the assay was immunoSEQ multiplex PCR. The sample records about 160,000 clones, less than 85% being singletons. The sample consisted of PBMCs, taken after 24 months of ibrutinib treatment. All receptors derive from a human donor with chronic lymphocytic leukemia.

This clone has only a few counts. V gene TRBV27 combines with J gene TRBJ1-2; D uncertain. CDR3 length: 14 amino acids. V lost 3 bases and J lost 8, with 16 bases in between. CDR1 is MNHEY, CDR2 SMNVEV, per germline (reference sequence). The CDR3 protein is CASSFRSPRGGYTF. The CDR3 coding sequence is TGTGCCAGCAGTTTTAGGTCCCCCCGAGGGGGCTACACCTTC.

The chain links TRBV19 to TRBJ2-7, with 9 bases aligning to TRBD1. Per germline, CDR1 LNHDA and CDR2 SQIVND (reference sequence). The CDR3 consists of 14 residues. The V segment lost 3 bases and the J segment 2 bases; nucleotides outside the gene matches: 2. CDR3 residues: CASSMGTGTYEQYF. CDR3 in DNA: TGTGCCAGTAGTATGGGGACAGGGACCTACGAGCAGTACTTC.

The genes are TRBV6-1 and TRBJ1-5, with D perhaps TRBD1 (6 bases). Germline V gives CDR1 MNHNS, CDR2 SASEGT. CDR3 length: 14 residues. V shed 5 bases and J shed 2 bases, with 10 bases lying between them. The CDR3 DNA is TGTGCCAGCAGTAACCGACAGGGCAATCAGCCCCAGCATTTT. Translated, it gives CASSNRQGNQPQHF.

CDR3 amino acids: CASSRDRDYGYTF. DNA for the CDR3: TGTGCCAGCAGTCGGGACAGGGACTATGGCTACACCTTC. The rearrangement uses TRBV6-5 and TRBJ1-2; 9 nucleotides match TRBD1. CDR3 length equals 13 residues. Germline CDR1 is MNHEY and CDR2 is SVGAGI. V was pared by 5 bases and J by 3 bases, with 1 base of the junction left unmatched.

The CDR3 region has the DNA TGTGCCAGCAGTTTATCCTTGACAGGGGGCGGGAACACTGAAGCTTTCTTT. As protein: CASSLSLTGGGNTEAFF. The chain is built from TRBV28 and TRBJ1-1, with 10 bases aligning to TRBD1. The CDR3 covers 17 residues. The V and J ends lost 1 base and 1 base, in that order; junction bases with no gene match: 6. Germline assignment: CDR1 MDHEN and CDR2 SYDVKM.

The rearrangement links TRBV5-1 to TRBJ2-7; 12 nucleotides agree with TRBD1. Germline V CDR1 and CDR2: SGHRS, YFSETQ. The junction had 8 bases not matched to a gene; V was cut back by 4 bases and J by 3 bases. The CDR3 has 16 residues. The CDR3: CASSVGQGAIGYEQYF. DNA of the CDR3: TGCGCCAGCAGCGTGGGACAGGGGGCAATTGGCTACGAGCAGTACTTC. Variable domain in full (rest from reference TRBV5-1 and TRBJ2-7): KAGVTQTPRYLIKTRGQQVTLSCSPISGHRSVSWYQQTPGQGLQFLFEYFSETQRNKGNFPGRFSGRQFSNSRSEMNVSTLELGDSALYLCASSVGQGAIGYEQYFGPGTRLTVT.

V usage is TRBV18 and J usage is TRBJ2-1; either TRBD1 or TRBD2 may fit D (6 bases each). The V gene's germline CDR1 is KGHSH and CDR2 LQKENI. Trimming took off 5 bases at V and 9 bases at J, with 17 bases between the two ends. The CDR3 contains 14 residues. CDR3 nucleotides: TGTGCCAGCTCAGGTCAGGGGAATAGCGGTGAGCAGTTCTTC. Its translation: CASSGQGNSGEQFF.

The chain combines TRBV6-1 with TRBJ2-7; D is perhaps TRBD1 (6 bases). CDR1 is MNHNS, CDR2 SASEGT, per germline. The CDR3 covers 13 residues. V lost 3 bases to trimming and J lost 2 bases, with 8 bases between them. This CDR3 is CASSDRGTYEQYF. Written as DNA, the CDR3 is TGTGCCAGCAGTGACAGGGGAACCTACGAGCAGTACTTC.

This chain uses TRBV5-1 with TRBJ2-7; D is unclear. V gave up 0 bases and J gave up 4 bases, with 8 bases separating them. Germline lookup yields CDR1 SGHRS and CDR2 YFSETQ. The CDR3 covers 13 residues. The CDR3, as DNA: TGCGCCAGCAGCTTGGAGGGTAGATACGAGCAGTACTTC. Residues: CASSLEGRYEQYF.

This chain connects TRBV5-1 to TRBJ2-3, with unresolved D. Trimming removed 2 bases from V and 7 bases from J, with 8 bases in between. CDR3 size: 12 residues. The germline gives CDR1 SGHRS, CDR2 YFSETQ. The CDR3 DNA follows: TGCGCCAGCAGCTTTGATGTAAATACGCAGTATTTT. Its protein product is CASSFDVNTQYF.

V is TRBV5-1 and J is TRBJ2-3, with a tentative D call TRBD1 (5 bases). This CDR3 has 14 amino acids. Germline loops: CDR1 SGHRS, CDR2 YFSETQ. Trimming left V 0 bases short and J 6 bases short, with 11 bases between. This CDR3 reads CASSLAPGMDTQYF. CDR3 nucleotides: TGCGCCAGCAGCTTGGCGCCAGGGATGGATACGCAGTATTTT.

CDR3 nucleotides: TGTGCCAGCAGTCGACAGGGGACGAACACTGAAGCTTTCTTT. As protein: CASSRQGTNTEAFF. This chain uses TRBV6-5 with TRBJ1-1; the match to TRBD1 covers 8 bases. With V trimmed by 5 bases and J by 1 base, 3 bases remained unmatched. The CDR3 is 14 amino acids. Germline assignment: CDR1 MNHEY and CDR2 SVGAGI.

The chain is built from TRBV9 and TRBJ2-3, with TRBD1 matching 8 bases. The length of the CDR3 is 13 residues. V shed 9 bases, J shed 6 bases, and the junction held 9 bases outside the gene matches. Germline V gene lookup returns CDR1 SGDLS and CDR2 YYNGEE. Here the CDR3 DNA reads TGTGCCACCTCAGGGGGCGCAGGGGATACGCAGTATTTT. This encodes CATSGGAGDTQYF.

This clone has more than one count but fewer than ten. This sequence joins TRBV30 and TRBJ1-1, with 7 positions matching TRBD1. The length of the CDR3 is 14 residues. In germline, CDR1 is GTSNPN, CDR2 SVGIG (reference sequence). The J segment lost 1 base and the V segment lost 3 bases, leaving 5 bases of the junction unmatched. In DNA form, the CDR3 reads TGTGCCTGGAGCAGGGGACAGTCGAACACTGAAGCTTTCTTT. This translates into CAWSRGQSNTEAFF.

The chain employs TRBV5-5 and TRBJ1-3, with D possibly TRBD1 on 5 matching bases. The CDR3 sequence is 16 residues long. V shed 3 bases and J shed 3 bases, with 16 bases lying between them. In germline, CDR1 is SGHKS, CDR2 YYEKEE (reference sequence). The CDR3 spells CASSWAGQLLGNTIYF. CDR3 coding DNA: TGTGCCAGCAGCTGGGCGGGGCAGCTTCTTGGAAACACCATATATTTT.

The V call is TRBV4-3, the J call TRBJ2-5, with 8 bases identical to TRBD1. The J call may not be correct, given that the DNA end is closer to TRBJ2-7. CDR3 length: 14 residues. Germline V CDR1 and CDR2: LGHNA, YSLEER. In nucleotides, the CDR3 is TGCGCCAGCAGCCAACGACAGGGGAATTACGAGCAGTACTTC. It specifies CASSQRQGNYEQYF.

The chain combines TRBV7-3 with TRBJ2-7, with D possibly matching TRBD2 (5 bases). With 8 bases removed from V and 6 bases from J, the gap between germline ends came to 23 bases. The length of the CDR3 is 15 residues. CDR1 and CDR2 (germline): SGHTA, FQGTGA. CDR3 residues: CASCKRGPPRSEQYF. CDR3 DNA sequence: TGTGCCAGCTGCAAAAGAGGGCCTCCGAGATCCGAGCAGTACTTC.

This rearrangement joins TRBV2 to TRBJ1-2, with 7 bases identical to TRBD1. CDR3 length: 15 amino acids. Looked up from germline, CDR1 is SNHLY and CDR2 is FYNNEI. The V gene end was trimmed by 6 bases and the J gene end by 4 bases; junction bases not matched to a gene: 11. CDR3 sequence: CASRRDLQGIYGYTF. The CDR3 nucleotides are TGTGCCAGCAGGAGGGATTTACAGGGGATCTATGGCTACACCTTC.

This CDR3 is CASSSPSGRAVADTQYF. As DNA, the CDR3 is TGTGCCAGCAGCTCCCCTAGCGGGAGGGCCGTTGCAGATACGCAGTATTTT. This sequence joins TRBV9 and TRBJ2-3; 12 positions match TRBD2. This CDR3 has 17 amino acids. Germline CDR1 is SGDLS and CDR2 is YYNGEE. The trim removed 4 bases at V and 4 bases at J, leaving 10 bases unmatched. Combining the CDR3 with reference TRBV9 and TRBJ2-3 gives the whole variable domain DSGVTQTPKHLITATGQRVTLRCSPRSGDLSVYWYQQSLDQGLQFLIQYYNGEERAKGNILERFSAQQFPDLHSELNLSSLELGDSALYFCASSSPSGRAVADTQYFGPGTRLTVL.

This rearrangement joins TRBV29-1 to TRBJ2-3; 8 nucleotides line up with TRBD1. V trimming: 3 bases; J trimming: 4 bases; junction bases outside the gene matches: 3. Germline assignment: CDR1 SQVTM and CDR2 ANQGSEA. There are 13 residues in the CDR3. The DNA of the CDR3 is TGCAGCGTTGAGGGACAGGTTCCAGATACGCAGTATTTT. This gives the protein CSVEGQVPDTQYF.